The 15 T cell receptor beta chains in this list originate from one sample, sequenced in a study of blood T cell repertoires in COVID-19. The repertoire was sequenced with immunoSEQ multiplex PCR; TCRdb's copy has only in-frame clones and lacks some. The sample consists of approximately 71,000 clones, 90% of them appearing once. Sequencing was carried out using peripheral blood. These receptors all come from a woman between 18 and 30 years old with acute or convalescent COVID-19.

Comment on this clone: The sample holds other DNA sequences that translate to the same CDR3. J is TRBJ2-2 and V is TRBV4-1; TRBD2 agrees at 7 bases. Trimming cost V 5 bases and J 1 base; bases outside gene matches: 4. CDR3 length equals 15 residues. Per the germline V gene, CDR1 is MGHRA and CDR2 is YSYEKL. CDR3 loop: CASSRAGRNTGELFF. CDR3 in DNA: TGCGCCAGCAGCAGAGCGGGGCGGAACACCGGGGAGCTGTTTTTT.

In nucleotides, the CDR3 is TGTGCCAGCAGTACTTCATTTGAAGCTTTCTTT. Protein sequence: CASSTSFEAFF. The chain combines TRBV2 with TRBJ1-1, with no clear D. V lost 5 bases, J lost 7 bases, and 8 bases lay in between. From germline, CDR1 is SNHLY and CDR2 FYNNEI. The CDR3 is 11 residues long.

The chain uses TRBV7-9 and TRBJ1-1; 8 bases line up with TRBD1. The CDR3 extends over 13 amino acids. In germline, CDR1 is SEHNR, CDR2 FQNEAQ (reference sequence). V shed 5 bases and J 5 bases; nucleotides not matched to a gene: 4. CDR3 nucleotides: TGTGCCAGCAGCACGACAGGGGATACTGAAGCTTTCTTT. Translated, it gives CASSTTGDTEAFF.

The chain links TRBV2 to TRBJ2-3; TRBD1 is a possible D gene (5 bases). The CDR3 covers 12 residues. Germline CDR1 reads SNHLY; CDR2 reads FYNNEI. Between the trimmed V and J ends, which lost 5 bases and 7 bases, there was a span of 10 bases. CDR3: CASSLDRYTQYF. DNA for the CDR3: TGTGCCAGCAGTCTCGACAGATATACGCAGTATTTT.

This chain links TRBV7-8 with TRBJ1-2, with 9 bases identical to TRBD1. The CDR3 contains 14 residues. After removal of 4 bases from V and 4 bases from J, the junction contained 4 bases not matched to a gene. Germline assignment: CDR1 SGHVS and CDR2 FQNEAQ. The CDR3 loop is CASSSRTGAYGYTF. The DNA for the CDR3 is TGTGCCAGCAGCTCCCGGACAGGGGCCTATGGCTACACCTTC.

The chain employs TRBV27 and TRBJ1-6; tentatively, D is TRBD1 (6 bases). This CDR3 region has 15 residues. V gave up 2 bases and J gave up 6 bases, with 11 bases separating them. CDR1 and CDR2 from the germline V gene are MNHEY and SMNVEV (reference sequence). CDR3: CASSLTTGGNSPLHF. The CDR3 DNA follows: TGTGCCAGCAGTTTAACGACAGGCGGTAATTCACCCCTCCACTTT.

This chain connects TRBV19 to TRBJ1-4, with D perhaps TRBD1 (6 bases). Between the trimmed V and J ends, which lost 7 bases and 0 bases, there was a span of 24 bases. This CDR3 is 19 amino acids long. Germline CDR1 and CDR2: LNHDA and SQIVND (reference sequence). CDR3 sequence: CASTPFYGRGPATNEKLFF. The CDR3 bases are TGTGCCAGTACCCCGTTCTACGGCAGGGGTCCTGCAACTAATGAAAAACTGTTTTTT.

The chain combines TRBV2 with TRBJ2-4; tentative D call: TRBD1 (7 bases). The CDR3 contains 17 residues. CDR1 is SNHLY, CDR2 FYNNEI, per germline. The V end lost 4 bases, the J end lost 0 bases, and 16 bases lay between the germline ends. CDR3 DNA sequence: TGTGCCAGCAGTGCCCCCGCAGGGGGGAGAGCCAAAAACATTCAGTACTTC. Encoded protein: CASSAPAGGRAKNIQYF.

V and J are TRBV2 and TRBJ1-1; D unclear. The CDR3 loop spans 14 amino acids. Deletions cut 3 bases from V and 1 base from J, with 9 bases between. Germline CDR1 and CDR2: SNHLY and FYNNEI. The CDR3 DNA reads TGTGCCAGCAGTGACCGACAAACGAACACTGAAGCTTTCTTT. Translating it yields CASSDRQTNTEAFF.

The rearrangement joins TRBV20-1 to TRBJ2-1, with 7 positions matching TRBD1. V was pared by 6 bases and J by 8 bases, with 4 bases of the junction left unmatched. The CDR3 has 11 amino acids. CDR1 DFQATT and CDR2 SNEGSKA come from the germline V gene (reference sequence). CDR3: CSAPTGDEQFF. The CDR3 region has the DNA TGCAGTGCGCCTACAGGGGATGAGCAGTTCTTC.

The chain links TRBV30 to TRBJ2-4; 10 bases agree with TRBD1. The CDR3 consists of 15 residues. V trimming: 2 bases; J trimming: 2 bases; junction bases outside the gene matches: 3. The germline CDR1 and CDR2 sequences are GTSNPN and SVGIG (reference sequence). The CDR3 sequence: CAWSIDRGPKNIQYF. In nucleotides, the CDR3 is TGTGCCTGGAGTATTGACAGGGGGCCCAAAAACATTCAGTACTTC.

The CDR3 DNA reads as TGTGCCACCAGCAGGGAAACAGGGTATGGCTACACCTTC. Amino acid sequence: CATSRETGYGYTF. The V call is TRBV15, the J call TRBJ1-2; TRBD1 might be the D (6 bases). Germline V gene data show CDR1 as LNHNV and CDR2 as YYDKDF (reference sequence). This CDR3 is built from 13 residues. Trimming took 3 bases from V and 5 from J, leaving 10 bases between them.

This chain connects TRBV5-6 to TRBJ2-1; no firm D call. The CDR3 extends over 17 amino acids. Between the trimmed V and J ends, which lost 0 bases and 0 bases, there was a span of 13 bases. Germline V gene lookup returns CDR1 SGHDT and CDR2 YYEEEE. The CDR3 loop is CASSLVPHFGSYNEQFF. For the CDR3, the DNA is TGTGCCAGCAGCTTGGTACCCCACTTTGGCTCCTACAATGAGCAGTTCTTC.

The V call is TRBV6-5, the J call TRBJ2-7, with D perhaps TRBD1 (6 bases). CDR3 length: 15 amino acids. CDR1 and CDR2 from the germline V gene are MNHEY and SVGAGI. Trimming removed 10 bases from V and 1 base from J, with 20 bases in between. CDR3 nucleotides: TGTGCCACCCTAAGAACCGGGACACGATCCTACGAGCAGTACTTC. Translated, it gives CATLRTGTRSYEQYF.

The chain links TRBV5-5 to TRBJ1-1; TRBD1 might be the D (6 bases). With 2 bases removed from V and 4 bases from J, the gap between germline ends came to 18 bases. The V gene's germline CDR1 is SGHKS and CDR2 YYEKEE (reference sequence). The CDR3 spans 16 residues. The CDR3 is CASSLDIQGLSTEAFF. CDR3 DNA: TGTGCCAGCAGCTTAGATATACAGGGTTTGTCCACTGAAGCTTTCTTT.